This entry lists 7 T cell receptor beta chains sequenced from one sample in a study of neurological immune-mediated disorders. TCRdb itself ran the 5' RACE reads through MiXCR, one entry per CDR3 protein. Found here are about 46,000 distinct CDR3 sequences, around 1.9% of them singletons; the top ten hold under 2.5%. Sample: PBMCs. The receptors here all came from a woman in her 40s with multiple sclerosis.

This clonotype was observed many times. The rearrangement links TRBV7-3 to TRBJ2-3; TRBD1 matches at 8 bases. V shed 8 bases and J 5 bases; nucleotides not matched to a gene: 9. The CDR3 runs 14 residues. CDR1 SGHTA and CDR2 FQGTGA come from the germline V gene. As DNA, the CDR3 is TGTGCCAGCTCTCCGGACAGGGTCGGAGATACGCAGTATTTT. It specifies CASSPDRVGDTQYF.

The table lists this clonotype with many counts. This sequence joins TRBV20-1 and TRBJ2-1; D possibly matches TRBD1 or TRBD2 (5 bases each). V dropped 2 bases and J dropped 9 bases, with 17 bases sitting between them. The germline V gene encodes CDR1 DFQATT and CDR2 SNEGSKA (reference sequence). This CDR3 region has 14 residues. The CDR3 region has the DNA TGCAGTGCTAGAATCACAGGACTTCGGTCTGAGCAGTTCTTC. Translating gives CSARITGLRSEQFF.

This clonotype showed up many times. This chain uses TRBV12-3 or TRBV12-4 with TRBJ1-3; D call uncertain. The CDR3 is 17 residues long. Trimming cost V 6 bases and J 0 bases, with 18 bases left between them. CDR3 protein: CASRERTRTFSGNTIYF. The CDR3 DNA sequence: TGTGCCAGCAGAGAAAGGACCCGAACCTTCTCTGGAAACACCATATATTTT.

This clonotype has ten or more counts. The chain couples TRBV15 to TRBJ2-7; D possibly corresponds to TRBD1 (6 bases). The length of the CDR3 is 14 residues. V lost 2 bases and J 6 bases, leaving 14 bases between the germline ends. From germline, CDR1 is LNHNV and CDR2 YYDKDF (reference sequence). CDR3 nucleotide sequence: TGTGCCACCAGCAGAAATCTGCCAGGGGCCGAGCAGTACTTC. This gives the protein CATSRNLPGAEQYF.

This clonotype was seen at least ten times. The chain is built from TRBV7-2 and TRBJ1-5; D gene unclear. CDR1 SGHTA and CDR2 FQGNSA come from the germline V gene. V was shortened by 2 bases and J by 5 bases, with 10 bases between the two germline ends. This CDR3 comprises 14 residues. CDR3: CASSLFQVHQPQHF. As DNA, the CDR3 is TGTGCCAGCAGCTTATTTCAGGTCCATCAGCCCCAGCATTTT.

This clonotype was picked up many times. This chain uses TRBV3-1 with TRBJ1-4; D is ambiguous. CDR1 is LGHDT and CDR2 is YNNKEL in the germline V gene (reference sequence). Trimming cost V 2 bases and J 8 bases, with 6 bases left between them. This CDR3 has 12 amino acids. The CDR3 loop reads CASSQLGEKLFF. CDR3 coding DNA: TGTGCCAGCAGCCAACTGGGGGAAAAACTGTTTTTT.

This clonotype came up many times. The CDR3 loop reads CASSQEDPTNTDTQYF. CDR3 nucleotide sequence: TGCGCCAGCAGCCAAGAGGACCCTACTAACACAGATACGCAGTATTTT. The chain couples TRBV4-1 to TRBJ2-3; D gene ambiguous. CDR1 is MGHRA and CDR2 is YSYEKL in the germline V gene. Trimming removed 0 bases from V and 2 bases from J, with 12 bases in between. The CDR3 contains 16 residues.